The TCR beta chain described here comes from a study of OX40 agonist ivuxolimab in advanced cancers. On the study more broadly: Eligibility admitted prior anti-PD-1, anti-PD-L1 or anti-CTLA-4 therapy; about 42% had some.

Study-level points and caveats: No antigen was identified for the clonally expanded peripheral T cells. Clonal expansion was among the lowest in partial responders at 0.1-3.0 mg/kg, especially CD8+.

The table came from immunoSEQ multiplex PCR; TCRdb's copy has only in-frame clones and leaves some out. The repertoire holds 70,000 or so clones, with roughly 80% as singletons. Turning to this clone: Its antigen is as yet unknown. Different DNA sequences within this sample yield the same CDR3.

The sequence derives from an adult with an advanced solid tumor such as melanoma, head and neck, liver or kidney cancer. This specimen was CD4+ or CD8+ T cells sorted from blood, taken in a trial of the OX40 agonist ivuxolimab.

The CDR3 is CASSYSGQGDGYTF. Here the CDR3 DNA reads TGTGCCAGCAGTTACTCGGGACAGGGGGATGGCTACACCTTC. This chain uses TRBV6-6 with TRBJ1-2, with 11 bases identical to TRBD1. V lost 0 bases and J lost 6; bases outside the gene matches: 0. This CDR3 region has 14 residues. From germline, CDR1 is MNHNY and CDR2 SVGAGI (reference sequence).